The 23 T cell receptor beta chains below come from one sample, sequenced in a study of radiotherapy plus CTLA-4 blockade in lung cancer. Clones were sequenced by immunoSEQ multiplex PCR, and TCRdb holds only the in-frame ones, with some missing. The sample gives about 62,000 clones, 65% to 85% of which show up once; roughly 3.1% is in the top ten. The sequencing here drew on peripheral blood, taken from a patient treated with radiotherapy plus ipilimumab. These receptors all come from a human donor with non-small cell lung cancer who had a complete response to radiotherapy plus ipilimumab.

The chain recombines TRBV6-6 with TRBJ1-2; 9 bases map to TRBD1. This CDR3 region has 14 residues. Germline loops: CDR1 MNHNY, CDR2 SVGAGI (reference sequence). V shed 5 bases, J shed 8 bases, and the junction held 9 bases outside the gene matches. CDR3 coding DNA: TGTGCCAGCAGTGACCCGGGACAGGGTTGGGGCTACACCTTC. Protein product: CASSDPGQGWGYTF.

V usage is TRBV5-1 and J usage is TRBJ1-4; D is uncertain. V was pared by 7 bases and J by 8 bases, with 15 bases between. Per the germline V gene, CDR1 is SGHRS and CDR2 is YFSETQ. CDR3 length equals 13 residues. The CDR3 protein is CASGRDSGEKLFF. Here the CDR3 DNA reads TGCGCCAGCGGGAGAGACTCGGGGGAAAAACTGTTTTTT.

This chain links TRBV9 with TRBJ2-3; the match to TRBD1 covers 9 bases. The ends lost 4 bases at V and 2 bases at J; junction bases unmatched: 5. Germline V lookup: CDR1 SGDLS, CDR2 YYNGEE. The CDR3 extends over 15 amino acids. The CDR3 here is CASSPRTGDTDTQYF. In DNA form, the CDR3 reads TGTGCCAGCAGCCCGAGGACAGGGGACACAGATACGCAGTATTTT.

This clone was seen only a few times. The chain is built from TRBV6-5 and TRBJ2-1; TRBD2 is a possible D gene (5 bases). From germline, CDR1 is MNHEY and CDR2 SVGAGI. The V end lost 5 bases, the J end lost 2 bases, and 10 bases lay between the germline ends. This CDR3 has 14 residues. CDR3 nucleotides: TGTGCCAGCAGTCGGGATTCCGCCTACAATGAGCAGTTCTTC. Translation gives CASSRDSAYNEQFF.

V and J are TRBV28 and TRBJ2-1, with 8 bases lining up with TRBD1. Losses at the gene ends were 5 bases for V and 3 bases for J; bases not matched to a gene: 3. This CDR3 is built from 14 residues. Germline CDR1 MDHEN, CDR2 SYDVKM. The CDR3 loop reads CASSRTGNYNEQFF. CDR3 nucleotides: TGTGCCAGCAGTCGGACAGGGAACTACAATGAGCAGTTCTTC.

The rearrangement joins TRBV7-9 to TRBJ2-1, with 9 bases identical to TRBD2. CDR1 is SEHNR, CDR2 FQNEAQ, per germline (reference sequence). V lost 3 bases, J lost 0 bases, and 3 bases stayed unmatched. The CDR3 is made up of 16 amino acids. CDR3: CASSFSGSPSYNEQFF. The CDR3 nucleotides read TGTGCCAGCAGCTTTAGCGGGAGCCCCTCCTACAATGAGCAGTTCTTC.

As for this clone: The sample carries other DNA sequences with the same CDR3. The CDR3 here is CAWSRGQGYEQYF. In DNA form, the CDR3 reads TGTGCCTGGAGTCGTGGCCAGGGCTACGAGCAGTACTTC. The V and J genes are TRBV30 and TRBJ2-7; D is possibly TRBD1 (5 bases). The CDR3 loop spans 13 amino acids. Trimming left V 2 bases short and J 3 bases short, with 11 bases between. Germline assignment: CDR1 GTSNPN and CDR2 SVGIG (reference sequence).

The chain joins TRBV28 to TRBJ1-5, with a tentative D call TRBD1 (5 bases). The CDR3 has 14 amino acids. Germline V gene lookup returns CDR1 MDHEN and CDR2 SYDVKM. V lost 1 base, J lost 5 bases, and 9 bases lay in between. The CDR3: CASSLSAGYQPQHF. The CDR3 nucleotides are TGTGCCAGCAGTTTATCAGCAGGGTATCAGCCCCAGCATTTT.

The rearrangement joins TRBV10-3 to TRBJ2-3; D may be TRBD1 (6 bases). Trimming removed 4 bases at V and 5 bases at J, with 13 bases between. Looked up from germline, CDR1 is ENHRY and CDR2 is SYGVKD. The CDR3 length is 14 residues. CDR3 amino acids: CAISGTAREDTQYF. CDR3 sequence (DNA): TGTGCCATCAGTGGGACAGCCCGAGAAGATACGCAGTATTTT.

This clone was recorded only once. The rearrangement links TRBV7-9 to TRBJ2-7, with TRBD2 matching 13 bases. J was trimmed by 3 bases and V by 5 bases; bases with no gene match: 10. This CDR3 spans 17 amino acids. CDR1 and CDR2 (germline): SEHNR, FQNEAQ (reference sequence). The CDR3 DNA is TGTGCCAGCAGCCCCGGACTAGCGGGAGTCCCACGCTACGAGCAGTACTTC. This encodes CASSPGLAGVPRYEQYF.

This chain connects TRBV28 to TRBJ1-5; D gene uncertain. The CDR3 is made up of 12 amino acids. Germline values: CDR1 MDHEN, CDR2 SYDVKM. The germline V and J ends were trimmed by 7 bases and 3 bases, with 7 bases remaining between them. The CDR3 sequence: CASMSLNQPQHF. Here the CDR3 DNA reads TGTGCCAGCATGTCTCTCAATCAGCCCCAGCATTTT.

A single count supports this clone. The chain has TRBV27 and TRBJ2-1; maybe TRBD2 (5 bases). The germline V and J ends were trimmed by 1 base and 6 bases, with 7 bases remaining between them. Germline V gene lookup returns CDR1 MNHEY and CDR2 SMNVEV (reference sequence). The CDR3 totals 13 residues. The CDR3 DNA reads TGTGCCAGCAGTTTATGGCGGGCCAATGAGCAGTTCTTC. It codes for CASSLWRANEQFF.

V is TRBV6-5 and J is TRBJ1-1, with D possibly TRBD1 on 6 matching bases. The V gene lost 0 bases and the J gene lost 1 base, with 9 bases spanning the gap. Germline CDR1 is MNHEY and CDR2 is SVGAGI. CDR3 size: 15 residues. The CDR3 here is CASSYSQGRNTEAFF. CDR3 nucleotides: TGTGCCAGCAGTTACTCACAGGGTCGGAACACTGAAGCTTTCTTT.

The chain has TRBV6-5 and TRBJ2-2; unclear D gene. This CDR3 region has 15 residues. Looked up from germline, CDR1 is MNHEY and CDR2 is SVGAGI. V was pared by 0 bases and J by 5 bases, with 10 bases between. The CDR3 DNA follows: TGTGCCAGCAGTTACTCTTTCTTCGGGACCGGGGAGCTGTTTTTT. Translating gives CASSYSFFGTGELFF.

This clone was counted once. The V and J genes are TRBV28 and TRBJ2-1; the match to TRBD2 covers 8 bases. The CDR3 consists of 16 residues. J was trimmed by 8 bases and V by 6 bases; bases with no gene match: 15. Germline CDR1 reads MDHEN; CDR2 reads SYDVKM. The CDR3 DNA sequence: TGTGCCAGCAGCAGGCGAGGTAGCGGGATTGTCGATGAGCAGTTCTTC. It yields the protein CASSRRGSGIVDEQFF.

The V gene is TRBV27, the J gene TRBJ2-5; 13 bases map to TRBD2. Per germline, CDR1 MNHEY and CDR2 SMNVEV (reference sequence). The CDR3 is made up of 18 amino acids. V dropped 2 bases and J dropped 4; count of bases not matched to a gene: 10. CDR3: CASSLPPLAGGPVETQYF. DNA of the CDR3: TGTGCCAGCAGTTTACCCCCACTAGCGGGAGGGCCGGTAGAGACCCAGTACTTC.

This clone was seen more than once but under ten times. This chain connects TRBV2 to TRBJ1-4, with 7 bases lining up with TRBD1. Germline lookup yields CDR1 SNHLY and CDR2 FYNNEI. After removal of 5 bases from V and 4 bases from J, the junction contained 4 bases not matched to a gene. The CDR3 consists of 14 residues. CDR3 in DNA: TGTGCCAGCAGTCGACAGGGACTTAATGAAAAACTGTTTTTT. Amino acid sequence: CASSRQGLNEKLFF.

This chain uses TRBV18 with TRBJ2-5; 11 bases agree with TRBD1. The J call is uncertain, as TRBJ2-7 better fits the DNA end. The CDR3 is 15 residues long. Looked up from germline, CDR1 is KGHSH and CDR2 is LQKENI. The CDR3 loop reads CASSPLGQGGAEQYF. For the CDR3, the DNA is TGTGCCAGCTCACCCTTGGGACAGGGGGGGGCCGAGCAGTACTTC.

This chain uses TRBV7-7 with TRBJ2-1; 7 nucleotides align to TRBD1. The CDR3 runs 15 residues. Per germline, CDR1 SSHAT and CDR2 FNYEAQ (reference sequence). V was pared by 1 base and J by 7 bases, with 7 bases of the junction left unmatched. The CDR3 DNA sequence: TGTGCCAGCAGCTTAGACAGGGGACCCTTGAATGAGCAGTTCTTC. Amino acid sequence: CASSLDRGPLNEQFF. Variable domain in full (rest from reference TRBV7-7 and TRBJ2-1): GAGVSQSPRYKVTKRGQDVTLRCDPISSHATLYWYQQALGQGPEFLTYFNYEAQPDKSGLPSDRFSAERPEGSISTLTIQRTEQRDSAMYRCASSLDRGPLNEQFFGPGTRLTVL.

J is TRBJ2-6 and V is TRBV7-9, with D possibly TRBD2 on 6 matching bases. Trimming pared 5 bases from V and 2 bases from J, leaving 10 bases between. CDR3 length: 15 residues. From germline, CDR1 is SEHNR and CDR2 FQNEAQ (reference sequence). CDR3 sequence reads: CASSGGEAGANVLTF. The CDR3 nucleotides read TGTGCCAGCAGCGGAGGGGAGGCTGGGGCCAACGTCCTGACTTTC.

V gene TRBV11-2 combines with J gene TRBJ2-7; 10 nucleotides line up with TRBD2. The CDR3 extends over 15 amino acids. The V gene end was trimmed by 2 bases and the J gene end by 7 bases; junction bases not matched to a gene: 8. The germline gives CDR1 SGHAT, CDR2 FQNNGV. CDR3 loop: CASSLLSGRAWEQYF. The CDR3 DNA reads as TGTGCCAGCAGCTTACTAAGCGGGAGGGCCTGGGAGCAGTACTTC.

The chain employs TRBV5-1 and TRBJ2-1, with D possibly TRBD2 on 6 matching bases. The CDR3 runs to 14 residues. Germline V gene data show CDR1 as SGHRS and CDR2 as YFSETQ. Trimming shortened V by 6 bases and J by 0 bases, and 10 bases separated the two germline ends. The CDR3 bases are TGCGCCAGCACCTTAGCGGACTCCTACAATGAGCAGTTCTTC. Translation gives CASTLADSYNEQFF.

A single count supports this clone. This sequence joins TRBV19 and TRBJ2-7, with TRBD2 identical over 10 bases. V shed 6 bases, J shed 4 bases, and the junction held 6 bases outside the gene matches. CDR3 size: 14 residues. The germline V gene has CDR1 LNHDA and CDR2 SQIVND (reference sequence). CDR3 nucleotides: TGTGCCAGTAGGGCAGCGGGAGGGCCGTACGAGCAGTACTTC. Amino acid sequence: CASRAAGGPYEQYF.